This T cell receptor beta chain was identified in a study of blood T cells in healthy people across ages. Whole-study results and caveats: Across the age range, TCR beta diversity per million T cells fell in a roughly linear way. Considered underestimates were the diversity estimates obtained from one million T cells. Donor CMV status was unknown, possibly confounding expanded clonotype changes.

A sample-barcoded 5' primer and a J-beta primer mix were used in a second PCR of roughly 6 to 11 cycles. Each cDNA molecule, via a template-switch adaptor with 12 random nucleotides, was tagged. From the 5' RACE reads, TCRdb called clonotypes with MiXCR, one entry per CDR3 protein. The table shows about 970,000 distinct CDR3 sequences, with about 53% occurring only once. The CDR3 is made up of 17 amino acids. Trimming took 5 bases from V and 3 from J; bases not matched to a gene: 12. The germline gives CDR1 SGHTA, CDR2 FQGNSA. This clonotype has a handful of counts. Its antigen is unidentified. The sequenced material came from blood. The sequence derives from a woman in her fifties or sixties in good health. This rearrangement joins TRBV7-2 to TRBJ2-1, with 8 bases fitting TRBD2. The CDR3, as DNA: TGTGCCAGCAGCCGCCTCTCCGGGACTAGTGTCTACAATGAGCAGTTCTTC. Protein sequence: CASSRLSGTSVYNEQFF.